The T cell receptor beta chain described here comes from a study of T-cell reconstitution after alpha-beta-depleted transplantation in children. Study-level findings and limits: At one year after transplant, newly produced T cells mostly accounted for T-cell counts and diversity. From surviving recipient T cells and thymic progenitors came the high day-60 TCRbeta diversity observed in some patients. Several hundred expanded graft clones reportedly were the source of alpha-beta T cells about two months after transplant.

This clonotype was observed at least ten times. What it recognizes is unknown. As it was prepared, the TCRbeta library received unique molecular identifiers. TCRdb re-called the PCR reads with MiXCR, one entry per CDR3 protein. The data contain over 120,000 distinct CDR3 sequences, around 8.8% of them singletons. Germline V gene lookup returns CDR1 MNHNS and CDR2 SASEGT. Unmatched junction bases numbered 15, after V lost 5 bases and J lost 8 bases. The CDR3 has 17 amino acids. This material consisted of PBMCs, mostly from graft donor cells, taken 180 days after TCRalphabeta/CD19-depleted stem cell transplant. This chain uses TRBV6-1 with TRBJ2-7, with 13 bases aligning to TRBD2. The TCR originated in a female patient aged 2-10 years who had a stem cell transplant for congenital amegakaryocytic thrombocytopenia, so the T cells may come from the graft donor. The CDR3 protein is CASSTRTSGSSIGKQYF. CDR3 in DNA: TGTGCCAGCAGTACCAGGACTAGCGGGAGTAGCATTGGTAAGCAGTACTTC.